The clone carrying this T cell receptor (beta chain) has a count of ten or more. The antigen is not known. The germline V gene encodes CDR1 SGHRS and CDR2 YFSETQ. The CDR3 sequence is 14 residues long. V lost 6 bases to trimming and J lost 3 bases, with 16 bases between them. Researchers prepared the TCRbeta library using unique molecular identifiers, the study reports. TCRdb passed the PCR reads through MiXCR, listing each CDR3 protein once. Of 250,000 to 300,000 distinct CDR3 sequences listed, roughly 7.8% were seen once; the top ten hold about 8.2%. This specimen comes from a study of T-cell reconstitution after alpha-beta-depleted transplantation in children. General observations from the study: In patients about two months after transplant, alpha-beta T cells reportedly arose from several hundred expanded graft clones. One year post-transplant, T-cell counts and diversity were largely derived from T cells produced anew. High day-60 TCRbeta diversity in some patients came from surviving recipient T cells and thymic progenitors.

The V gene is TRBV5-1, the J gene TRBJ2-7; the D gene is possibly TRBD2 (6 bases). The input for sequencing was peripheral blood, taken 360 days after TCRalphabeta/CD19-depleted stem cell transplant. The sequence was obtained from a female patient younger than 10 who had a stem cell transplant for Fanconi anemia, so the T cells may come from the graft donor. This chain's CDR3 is CASKEGRLVYEQYF. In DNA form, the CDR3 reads TGCGCCAGCAAGGAGGGTCGCTTGGTCTACGAGCAGTACTTC.